What follows describes a single T cell receptor (beta chain). No antigen is known for it. The sample comes from a study of identical twins. The V end was cut by 4 bases, the J end by 5 bases, with 8 bases between. The germline gives CDR1 KGHDR, CDR2 SFDVKD. CDR3 length: 13 amino acids. TCRdb processed the 5' RACE reads anew with MiXCR; each CDR3 protein has one entry. The sample includes 650,000 to 800,000 distinct CDR3 sequences, 8.6% of them seen just once. Study-level findings and limits: Twins shared beta out-of-frame sequences in excess, but this excess was weaker.

In addition, the sample was reused for a study of yellow fever vaccine responses in identical twins.

The sequenced material came from PBMCs. The receptor comes from a woman aged 18-30 years in good health. The chain recombines TRBV24-1 with TRBJ2-1; D is uncertain. As DNA, the CDR3 is TGTGCCACCAGTGAACGCCCGGACAATGAGCAGTTCTTC. Its protein product is CATSERPDNEQFF.